This TCR beta chain is from a study of neoadjuvant nivolumab and ipilimumab in lung cancer. Points from the study as a whole: From pretherapy to surgery, tumor richness and clonality rose with dual therapy.

This clone was found once. What it recognizes is unknown. Only in-frame clones appear in the TCRdb table, and some are missing; sequencing was by immunoSEQ multiplex PCR. This sample carries 40,000 to 55,000 clones, approximately 90% of them seen once, and the ten largest clones take over 3.5%. Trimming left V 2 bases short and J 1 base short, with 9 bases between. Germline loops: CDR1 KGHSH, CDR2 LQKENI. This CDR3 spans 14 amino acids. Specimen: blood, collected before neoadjuvant nivolumab, alone or with ipilimumab. The genes are TRBV18 and TRBJ2-7; possibly TRBD2 for D (5 bases). This TCR was sampled from an adult with non-small cell lung cancer. Some clones in this sample may be carry-over from other donors' samples. For the CDR3, the DNA is TGTGCCAGCTCACCAACTAGTGAGTCCTACGAGCAGTACTTC. This sequence encodes CASSPTSESYEQYF.